This TCR beta chain came from a study of metastatic and nonmetastatic thyroid tumors. Each patient went into thyroid surgery without having received any treatment. V trimming: 4 bases; J trimming: 0 bases; junction bases outside the gene matches: 3. There are 15 residues in the CDR3. Germline V gene data show CDR1 as SGHRS and CDR2 as YFSETQ. Per the original methods: CDR3 was compared across clinicopathological groups, and the resulting differences were used to build a distant-metastasis classifier for papillary thyroid cancer. TCRdb re-clonotyped the PCR reads through MiXCR. Here the V and J calls rest on TCRdb's processing, not on the authors' analysis. The sample lists approximately 20,000 clones, 12% occurring once. This clone was counted ten times or more. Other nucleotide sequences in the sample specify the same CDR3.

The sample comprised blood. V gene TRBV5-1 combines with J gene TRBJ2-1; 8 bases match TRBD2. This receptor was taken from a male donor with papillary thyroid cancer or a benign thyroid nodule (not recorded which). Some clones in this sample may be carry-over from other donors' samples. CDR3 loop: CASSPGGGSYNEQFF. The CDR3 DNA is TGCGCCAGCAGCCCGGGGGGGGGCTCCTACAATGAGCAGTTCTTC. The complete variable domain, with remaining parts taken from reference TRBV5-1 and TRBJ2-1, reads KAGVTQTPRYLIKTRGQQVTLSCSPISGHRSVSWYQQTPGQGLQFLFEYFSETQRNKGNFPGRFSGRQFSNSRSEMNVSTLELGDSALYLCASSPGGGSYNEQFFGPGTRLTVL.